This T cell receptor beta chain was documented in a study of T cell responses to AZD1222 COVID-19 vaccine. Study-wide results and limits: Close to half of all spike-specific TCRs reportedly target regions of the variants that are unmutated.

As for this clone: Antigen unknown.

The CDR3 covers 16 residues. Germline V gene data show CDR1 as MNHEY and CDR2 as SMNVEV (reference sequence). Trimming removed 3 bases at V and 1 base at J, with 13 bases between. Pooled samples include second doses given at about 4 or 12 weeks. Assay: immunoSEQ multiplex PCR; the TCRdb copy retains only in-frame clones and omits some. The table has around 60,000 clones, 81% seen once; the top ten hold roughly 25%. The rearrangement uses TRBV27 and TRBJ1-5; D is possibly TRBD1 (5 bases). The TCR comes from an adult who received the AZD1222 COVID-19 vaccine. The material sequenced was peripheral blood, taken 28 days after the second AZD1222 dose. The CDR3 sequence: CASSLGVPLSNQPQHF. In DNA form, the CDR3 reads TGTGCCAGCAGTTTGGGGGTCCCCTTGAGCAATCAGCCCCAGCATTTT.